These 26 T cell receptor beta chains share one sample of origin, sequenced in a study of spatial heterogeneity in lung cancer. Study results and caveats: How many expanded intratumoral alpha and beta TCRs were present tracked the tumor mutation count, which was a count of nonsynonymous mutations.

These TCRs' antigens remain unknown. Via MiXCR, TCRdb re-called the 5' RACE reads, giving one row per CDR3 protein. The sample comprises fewer than 20,000 distinct CDR3 sequences, almost 6% of which are singletons, and about a tenth rests with the top ten. Indicated time point: sample taken at primary tumor resection. This sample comprised lung tumor tissue, obtained at surgery. Receptor source: a female donor with early-stage non-small cell lung cancer.

There are many counts of this clonotype. This beta chain slipped into a library made for alpha chains as a stray read, so its size is not meaningful. The J gene is TRBJ1-1, the V gene TRBV29-1; D ambiguous. Germline V gene sequence: CDR1 SQVTM, CDR2 ANQGSEA. The CDR3 runs to 13 residues. Trimming pared 0 bases from V and 1 base from J, leaving 6 bases between. CDR3 sequence (DNA): TGCAGCGTTGAAGATCCTGGGAACACTGAAGCTTTCTTT. It is translated as CSVEDPGNTEAFF.

This clonotype has a count of ten or more. This beta chain was picked up by a library intended for alpha chains and is off target, so its count carries little meaning. The CDR3 is CASSLVGGGTDTQYF. The CDR3 DNA follows: TGTGCCAGCAGCTTAGTGGGAGGCGGCACAGATACGCAGTATTTT. The chain uses TRBV5-4 and TRBJ2-3, with a tentative D call TRBD2 (6 bases). The CDR3 spans 15 residues. V was shortened by 2 bases and J by 1 base, with 11 bases between the two germline ends. Germline loops: CDR1 SGHNT, CDR2 YYREEE (reference sequence).

This clonotype was seen many times. This beta chain is an unintended read in a library built for alpha chains; its size means little. The chain couples TRBV4-2 to TRBJ2-7; D might be TRBD1 (6 bases). From germline, CDR1 is LGHNA and CDR2 YNFKEQ. The CDR3 is 16 residues long. The V gene lost 0 bases and the J gene lost 5 bases, with 17 bases spanning the gap. CDR3 DNA sequence: TGTGCCAGCAGCCAAGATACGAGAGGGGGTGCCCACGAGCAGTACTTC. This codes for CASSQDTRGGAHEQYF.

This clonotype has a count of ten or more. As an off-target read in a library built for alpha chains, this beta chain has a frequency of little significance. The CDR3 nucleotides are TGCGCCAGCAGCGACGATGTGAACACTGAAGCTTTCTTT. It yields the protein CASSDDVNTEAFF. The chain has TRBV5-1 and TRBJ1-1; D gene uncertain. Germline V gives CDR1 SGHRS, CDR2 YFSETQ. The CDR3 has 13 amino acids. Trimming cost V 4 bases and J 0 bases, with 7 bases left between them.

This clonotype was counted at least ten times. With the library built for alpha chains, this beta chain is off target and its frequency is not meaningful. This chain links TRBV24-1 with TRBJ2-7; D gene unclear. V lost 9 bases and J 1 base, leaving 0 bases between the germline ends. Germline V gene data show CDR1 as KGHDR and CDR2 as SFDVKD. This CDR3 comprises 9 residues. This CDR3 reads CATSYEQYF. CDR3 in DNA: TGTGCCACCTCCTACGAGCAGTACTTC.

This clonotype is termed medium-sized. This beta chain is an off-target read within a library intended for alpha chains, so its frequency means little. V is TRBV29-1 and J is TRBJ2-1; D possibly corresponds to TRBD2 (6 bases). The CDR3 spans 15 residues. Germline CDR1 is SQVTM and CDR2 is ANQGSEA. V was clipped by 5 bases and J by 7 bases, with 21 bases between them. This chain's CDR3 is CSVTSRKTGGNEQFF. DNA for the CDR3: TGCAGCGTTACTTCTCGGAAAACTGGGGGGAATGAGCAGTTCTTC.

As regards this clonotype: As an off-target read in a library built for alpha chains, this beta chain has a frequency of little significance. The chain joins TRBV5-6 to TRBJ2-2, with TRBD2 matching over 7 bases. The length of the CDR3 is 16 residues. Trimming took 3 bases from V and 1 from J; bases not matched to a gene: 6. Germline-derived CDR1 and CDR2 are SGHDT and YYEEEE. CDR3 nucleotides: TGTGCCAGCAGCTCTTTTATAGCGGGGAACACCGGGGAGCTGTTTTTT. Translated: CASSSFIAGNTGELFF.

This clonotype was detected only a few times. Little can be read into the size of this beta chain, an off-target read in a library designed for alpha chains. The chain employs TRBV7-2 and TRBJ1-2; D unresolved. The CDR3 runs to 13 residues. Trimming left V 4 bases short and J 4 bases short, with 10 bases between. The germline CDR1 and CDR2 sequences are SGHTA and FQGNSA. This chain's CDR3 is CASSSFRGYGYTF. CDR3 in DNA: TGTGCCAGCAGCTCCTTCCGGGGCTATGGCTACACCTTC. Based on the CDR3 plus reference TRBV7-2 and TRBJ1-2, the full variable domain is GAGVSQSPSNKVTEKGKDVELRCDPISGHTALYWYRQSLGQGLEFLIYFQGNSAPDKSGLPSDRFSAERTGGSVSTLTIQRTQQEDSAVYLCASSSFRGYGYTFGSGTRLTVV.

In its sample, this clonotype was seen many times. This beta chain is an off-target read within a library intended for alpha chains, so its frequency means little. The rearrangement links TRBV3-1 to TRBJ2-5, with D possibly being TRBD2 (7 bases). Germline V lookup: CDR1 LGHDT, CDR2 YNNKEL (reference sequence). This CDR3 comprises 16 residues. With 2 bases removed from V and 3 bases from J, the gap between germline ends came to 16 bases. The CDR3, as DNA: TGTGCCAGCAGCCAACGGACTAGAAGGGGGGAAGAGACCCAGTACTTC. Residues: CASSQRTRRGEETQYF.

This clonotype is medium-sized within its sample. This beta chain is an off-target read within a library intended for alpha chains, so its frequency means little. V and J are TRBV9 and TRBJ2-5; the D gene is possibly TRBD1 (6 bases). Germline V gene sequence: CDR1 SGDLS, CDR2 YYNGEE. V was pared by 0 bases and J by 4 bases, with 16 bases between. The CDR3 extends over 16 amino acids. As DNA, the CDR3 is TGTGCCAGCAGCGTAGCCGTGGGGGCGGGCGGAGAGACCCAGTACTTC. The encoded protein is CASSVAVGAGGETQYF.

This clonotype was counted at least ten times. Since the library was made to target alpha chains, this beta chain is a stray read and its abundance is not meaningful. The V and J genes are TRBV20-1 and TRBJ1-4, with 7 bases identical to TRBD1. CDR3 length equals 13 residues. Per the germline V gene, CDR1 is DFQATT and CDR2 is SNEGSKA (reference sequence). V lost 3 bases to trimming and J lost 8 bases; unmatched junction nucleotides: 6. CDR3 residues: CSARDSGGEKLFF. CDR3 sequence (DNA): TGCAGTGCTAGGGACTCAGGGGGGGAAAAACTGTTTTTT.

This clonotype showed up many times. This beta chain came through as a stray read in a library set up for alpha chains, and its size says little. CDR3: CASSYLREANNEQFF. As DNA, the CDR3 is TGTGCCAGCAGTTACTTGAGGGAGGCGAACAATGAGCAGTTCTTC. The chain employs TRBV6-2 or TRBV6-3 and TRBJ2-1; weak D call: TRBD2 (6 bases). The CDR3 is made up of 15 amino acids. Trimming removed 1 base at V and 5 bases at J, with 12 bases between. CDR1 and CDR2 (germline): MNHEY, SVGEGT.

This clonotype was detected ten times or more. This beta chain is a stray read from a library made for alpha chains; its abundance is not meaningful. The chain combines TRBV18 with TRBJ2-1, with a weak D call TRBD2 (6 bases). The V and J ends lost 4 bases and 4 bases respectively, with 11 bases between them. Germline CDR1 is KGHSH and CDR2 is LQKENI. CDR3 size: 14 residues. The CDR3 nucleotides are TGTGCCAGCTCACGGGAGGCGCTATACAATGAGCAGTTCTTC. It codes for CASSREALYNEQFF. The variable domain in full, completed from reference TRBV18 and TRBJ2-1, reads NAGVMQNPRHLVRRRGQEARLRCSPMKGHSHVYWYRQLPEEGLKFMVYLQKENIIDESGMPKERFSAEFPKEGPSILRIQQVVRGDSAAYFCASSREALYNEQFFGPGTRLTVL.

This clonotype appeared many times. This beta chain is a stray sequence in a library constructed for alpha chains; its clone size is not meaningful. This chain uses TRBV20-1 with TRBJ2-1; D is undetermined. Germline V gene lookup returns CDR1 DFQATT and CDR2 SNEGSKA (reference sequence). There are 12 residues in the CDR3. Between the trimmed V and J ends, which lost 5 bases and 5 bases, there was a span of 10 bases. The CDR3 protein is CSAPRKDNEQFF. In DNA, the CDR3 is TGCAGTGCTCCGCGAAAGGACAATGAGCAGTTCTTC.

This clonotype has at least ten counts. Being off target in a library aimed at alpha chains, this beta chain has a size of little meaning. The chain's CDR3 is CSARPDNYGYTF. The DNA of the CDR3 is TGCAGCGCCCGTCCCGACAACTATGGCTACACCTTC. The chain is built from TRBV29-1 and TRBJ1-2; D is undetermined. Deletions cut 7 bases from V and 2 bases from J, with 11 bases between. The CDR3 runs to 12 residues. Per the germline V gene, CDR1 is SQVTM and CDR2 is ANQGSEA.

In the case of this clonotype: This beta chain slipped into a library made for alpha chains as a stray read, so its size is not meaningful. The chain joins TRBV18 to TRBJ1-1; weak D call: TRBD1 (5 bases). Trimming cost V 4 bases and J 4 bases, with 10 bases left between them. The CDR3 has 13 amino acids. Germline lookup yields CDR1 KGHSH and CDR2 LQKENI. As DNA, the CDR3 is TGTGCCAGCTCACAGCCCGGGGGCACTGAAGCTTTCTTT. It yields the protein CASSQPGGTEAFF.

This clonotype was counted ten times or more. Because this beta chain is a stray read in a library intended to capture alpha chains, its abundance should not be given much weight. The rearrangement uses TRBV20-1 and TRBJ1-4; no clear D gene. V gave up 2 bases and J gave up 8 bases, with 9 bases separating them. The V gene's germline CDR1 is DFQATT and CDR2 SNEGSKA (reference sequence). The CDR3 sequence is 12 residues long. In nucleotides, the CDR3 is TGCAGTGCTAGATCCTTATCGGAAAAACTGTTTTTT. It codes for CSARSLSEKLFF.

This clonotype was seen repeatedly, ten times or more. The library was designed around alpha chains, so this beta chain is a stray read whose abundance carries little weight. This sequence joins TRBV6-2 or TRBV6-3 and TRBJ2-1, with 9 bases lining up with TRBD2. This CDR3 has 14 residues. V was clipped by 4 bases and J by 9 bases; unmatched bases: 7. Germline CDR1 reads MNHEY; CDR2 reads SVGEGT. This chain's CDR3 is CASSLVAGVLEQFF. Written as DNA, the CDR3 is TGTGCCAGCAGTTTGGTAGCGGGAGTCCTTGAGCAGTTCTTC.

This clonotype was recorded at least ten times. This beta chain is a stray read from a library made for alpha chains; its abundance is not meaningful. The chain combines TRBV4-1 with TRBJ2-7, with D perhaps assigned TRBD1 or TRBD2 (5 bases each). The CDR3 has 15 amino acids. The germline V gene has CDR1 MGHRA and CDR2 YSYEKL. Trimming shortened V by 0 bases and J by 6 bases, and 15 bases separated the two germline ends. The CDR3 nucleotides read TGCGCCAGCAGCCAAGAGCTAGCCAGGGTCGCCGAGCAGTACTTC. It yields the protein CASSQELARVAEQYF.

This clonotype has a count of ten or more. Since it is a stray read in a library aimed at alpha chains, this beta chain has a size that is not meaningful. The gene calls are TRBV4-1 and TRBJ2-7; TRBD2 matches at 11 bases. CDR1 MGHRA and CDR2 YSYEKL come from the germline V gene. The CDR3 loop spans 15 amino acids. Trimming took 4 bases from V and 7 from J; bases not matched to a gene: 9. The CDR3 loop reads CASSPNSGRAWEQYF. CDR3 nucleotides: TGCGCCAGCAGCCCGAATAGCGGGAGGGCCTGGGAGCAGTACTTC.

There are many counts of this clonotype. This beta chain represents an off-target read in a library built for alpha chains; its size is of limited meaning. The V gene is TRBV7-2, the J gene TRBJ2-3; a weak D match, TRBD2 (5 bases). There are 13 residues in the CDR3. V shed 3 bases and J shed 2 bases, with 6 bases lying between them. Germline V gives CDR1 SGHTA, CDR2 FQGNSA. Here the CDR3 DNA reads TGTGCCAGCAGCTTCCTAGCCACAGATACGCAGTATTTT. Amino acids: CASSFLATDTQYF.

This clonotype was counted at least ten times. This beta chain is an off-target read within a library intended for alpha chains, so its frequency means little. The rearrangement links TRBV24-1 to TRBJ2-1, with TRBD2 identical over 10 bases. The junction had 7 bases not matched to a gene; V was cut back by 6 bases and J by 9 bases. CDR1 is KGHDR, CDR2 SFDVKD, per germline. CDR3 size: 14 residues. For the CDR3, the DNA is TGTGCCACCAGTCATCCTAGCGGGAGCACTGAGCAGTTCTTC. It codes for CATSHPSGSTEQFF.

The sample holds many counts of this clonotype. Being off target in a library aimed at alpha chains, this beta chain has a size of little meaning. The CDR3 region has the DNA TGTGCCAGCAGCCAAGTGGGAGGACTCTCCTACGAGCAGTACTTC. This encodes CASSQVGGLSYEQYF. V usage is TRBV14 and J usage is TRBJ2-7; weak D call: TRBD2 (6 bases). CDR1 is SGHDN, CDR2 FVKESK, per germline. This CDR3 contains 15 residues. The ends were cut back, 1 base at V and 0 bases at J, with 10 bases in the middle.

This clonotype has a count of ten or more. Within a library made for alpha chains, this beta chain is off target, and its count is uninformative. The chain has TRBV7-8 and TRBJ1-5; unclear D gene. The germline V gene has CDR1 SGHVS and CDR2 FQNEAQ. Trimming shortened V by 1 base and J by 0 bases, and 4 bases separated the two germline ends. The CDR3 is made up of 14 amino acids. The DNA of the CDR3 is TGTGCCAGCAGCTTAGGCCATAGCAATCAGCCCCAGCATTTT. It encodes CASSLGHSNQPQHF. The whole variable domain, remainder taken from reference TRBV7-8 and TRBJ1-5, is GAGVSQSPRYKVAKRGQDVALRCDPISGHVSLFWYQQALGQGPEFLTYFQNEAQLDKSGLPSDRFFAERPEGSVSTLKIQRTQQEDSAVYLCASSLGHSNQPQHFGDGTRLSIL.

This clonotype was picked up many times. In a library made to pick up alpha chains, this beta chain is a stray read with a size that means little. The chain carries TRBV6-5 and TRBJ2-7; no reliable D call. Germline V gene sequence: CDR1 MNHEY, CDR2 SVGAGI. The CDR3 is 13 amino acids. V was shortened by 2 bases and J by 6 bases, with 11 bases between the two germline ends. The CDR3, as DNA: TGTGCCAGCAGTTACGCCCCTTGGGCCGAGCAGTACTTC. This codes for CASSYAPWAEQYF.

Comment on this clonotype: Little can be read into the size of this beta chain, an off-target read in a library designed for alpha chains. DNA of the CDR3: TGCAGTGCTAGGGATCGACTAGCGGCTGCGAACACCGGGGAGCTGTTTTTT. Encoded protein: CSARDRLAAANTGELFF. The chain uses TRBV20-1 and TRBJ2-2, with TRBD2 matching over 9 bases. The CDR3 runs 17 residues. The V segment lost 3 bases and the J segment 0 bases; nucleotides outside the gene matches: 8. Germline assignment: CDR1 DFQATT and CDR2 SNEGSKA (reference sequence).